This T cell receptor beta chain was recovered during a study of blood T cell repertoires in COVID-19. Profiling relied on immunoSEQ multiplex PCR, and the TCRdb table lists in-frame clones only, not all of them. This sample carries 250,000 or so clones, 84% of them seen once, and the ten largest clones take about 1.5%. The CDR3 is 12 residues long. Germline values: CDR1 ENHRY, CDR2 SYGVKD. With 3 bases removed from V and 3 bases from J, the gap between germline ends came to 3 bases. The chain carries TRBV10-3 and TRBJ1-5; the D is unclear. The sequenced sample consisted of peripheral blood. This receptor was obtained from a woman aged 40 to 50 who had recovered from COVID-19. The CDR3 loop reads CAISDYNQPQHF. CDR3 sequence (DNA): TGTGCCATCAGTGATTACAATCAGCCCCAGCATTTT.